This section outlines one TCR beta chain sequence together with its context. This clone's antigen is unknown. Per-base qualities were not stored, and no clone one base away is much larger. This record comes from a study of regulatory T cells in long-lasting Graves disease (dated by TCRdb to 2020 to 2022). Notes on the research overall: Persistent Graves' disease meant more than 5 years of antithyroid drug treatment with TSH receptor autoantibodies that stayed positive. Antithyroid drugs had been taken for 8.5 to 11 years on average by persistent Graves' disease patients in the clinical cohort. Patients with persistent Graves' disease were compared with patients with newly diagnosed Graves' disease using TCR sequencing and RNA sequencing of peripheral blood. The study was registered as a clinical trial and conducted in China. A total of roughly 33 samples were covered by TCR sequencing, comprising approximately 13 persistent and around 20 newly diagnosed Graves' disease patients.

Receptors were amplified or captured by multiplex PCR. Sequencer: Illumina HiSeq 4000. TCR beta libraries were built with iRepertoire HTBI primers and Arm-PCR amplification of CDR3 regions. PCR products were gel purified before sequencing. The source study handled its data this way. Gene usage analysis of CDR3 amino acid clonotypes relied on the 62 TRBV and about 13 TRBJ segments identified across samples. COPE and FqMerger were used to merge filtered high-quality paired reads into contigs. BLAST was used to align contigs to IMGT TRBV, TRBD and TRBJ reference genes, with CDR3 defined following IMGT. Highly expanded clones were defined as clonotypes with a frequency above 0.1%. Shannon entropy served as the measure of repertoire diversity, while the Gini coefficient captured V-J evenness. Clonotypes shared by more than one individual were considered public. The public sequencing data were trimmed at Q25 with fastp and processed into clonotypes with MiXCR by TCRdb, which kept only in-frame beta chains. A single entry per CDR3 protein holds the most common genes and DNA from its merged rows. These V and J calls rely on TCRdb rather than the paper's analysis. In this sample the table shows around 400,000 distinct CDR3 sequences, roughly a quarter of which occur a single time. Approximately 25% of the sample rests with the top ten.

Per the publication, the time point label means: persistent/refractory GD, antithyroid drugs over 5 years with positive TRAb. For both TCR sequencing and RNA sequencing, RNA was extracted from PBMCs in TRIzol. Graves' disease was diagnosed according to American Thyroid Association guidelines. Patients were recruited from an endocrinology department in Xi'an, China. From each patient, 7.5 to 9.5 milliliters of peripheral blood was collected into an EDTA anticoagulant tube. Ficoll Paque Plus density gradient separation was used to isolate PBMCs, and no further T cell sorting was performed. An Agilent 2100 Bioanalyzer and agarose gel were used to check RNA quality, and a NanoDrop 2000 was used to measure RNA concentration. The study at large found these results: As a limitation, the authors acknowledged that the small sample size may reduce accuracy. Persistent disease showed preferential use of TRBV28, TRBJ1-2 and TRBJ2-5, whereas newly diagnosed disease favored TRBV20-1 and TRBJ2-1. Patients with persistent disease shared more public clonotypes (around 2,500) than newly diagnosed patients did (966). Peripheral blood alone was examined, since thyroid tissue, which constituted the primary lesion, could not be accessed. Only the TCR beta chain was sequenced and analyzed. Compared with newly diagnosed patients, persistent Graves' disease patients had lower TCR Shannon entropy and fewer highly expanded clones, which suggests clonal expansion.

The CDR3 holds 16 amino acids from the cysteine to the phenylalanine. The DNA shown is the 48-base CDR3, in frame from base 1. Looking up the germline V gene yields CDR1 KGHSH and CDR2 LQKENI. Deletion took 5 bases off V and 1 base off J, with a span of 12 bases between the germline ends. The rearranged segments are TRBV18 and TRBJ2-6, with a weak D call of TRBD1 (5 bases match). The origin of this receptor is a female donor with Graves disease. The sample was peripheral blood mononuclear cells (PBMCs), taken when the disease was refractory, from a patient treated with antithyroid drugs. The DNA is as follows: TGTGCCAGCTCATCGTCAGGGATTTCTGGGGCCAACGTCCTGACTTTC. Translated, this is CASSSSGISGANVLTF.